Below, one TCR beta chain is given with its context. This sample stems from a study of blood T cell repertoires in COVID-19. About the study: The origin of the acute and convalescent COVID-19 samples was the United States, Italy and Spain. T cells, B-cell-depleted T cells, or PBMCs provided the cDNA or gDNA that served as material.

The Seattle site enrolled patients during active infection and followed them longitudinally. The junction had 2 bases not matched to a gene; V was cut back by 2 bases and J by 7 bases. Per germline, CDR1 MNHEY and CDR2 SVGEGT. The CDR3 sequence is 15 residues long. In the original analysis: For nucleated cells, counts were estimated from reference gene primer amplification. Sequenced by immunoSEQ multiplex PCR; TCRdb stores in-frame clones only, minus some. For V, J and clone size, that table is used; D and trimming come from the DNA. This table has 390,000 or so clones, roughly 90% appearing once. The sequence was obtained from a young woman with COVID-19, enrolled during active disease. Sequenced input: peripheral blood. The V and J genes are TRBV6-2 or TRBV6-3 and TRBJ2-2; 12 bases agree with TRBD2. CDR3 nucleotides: TGTGCCAGCAGTTACGGACTAGCGGGAATCGGGGAGCTGTTTTTT. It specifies CASSYGLAGIGELFF.